This is a list of T cell receptor beta chains from one sample in a study of blood T cell repertoires in COVID-19. The protocol was immunoSEQ multiplex PCR, while the TCRdb copy is restricted to in-frame clones and leaves out a portion. Of 70,000 to 95,000 clones detected, 75% to 90% appear once; the ten largest clones hold more than 10%. The sample consisted of peripheral blood. These TCRs come from a human donor in a cohort sampled during active COVID-19. The CDR3 runs from the conserved cysteine through the conserved F or W. The D gene is left open where the match is weak. Not all rows give a size; the values are once, few, many and, for expanded clones, a class.

cdr3_nt cdr3_aa j_call d_call clone_size cdr3_length v_call
TGTGCCAGCAGCTTAGATGGCAGGGGTAATTCACCCCTCCACTTT CASSLDGRGNSPLHF TRBJ1-6 . . 15 TRBV7-2
TGTGCCAGCAGTTTTGGTTTGGGACAGGGTGAGGAAAAACTGTTTTTT CASSFGLGQGEEKLFF TRBJ1-4 TRBD1 . 16 TRBV28
TGTGCCAGCAGTTTCGGGACAGGGGTGAAGCTAAACTTC CASSFGTGVKLNF TRBJ2-7 TRBD1 . 13 TRBV12-3/TRBV12-4
TGTGCCAGCAGCTCAAACAGGGGACAGGCGTCGACAGATACGCAGTATTTT CASSSNRGQASTDTQYF TRBJ2-3 TRBD1 . 17 TRBV7-3
TGTGCCAGCAGAGAGGCGGGGCGCACCGGGGAGCTGTTTTTT CASREAGRTGELFF TRBJ2-2 . few 14 TRBV27
TGTGCCAGCAGAAAGGACACTTACACCGGGGAGCTGTTTTTT CASRKDTYTGELFF TRBJ2-2 . . 14 TRBV5-5
TGTGCCAGCAGCGTAGATTCCCGAGACAGGGGTGGCTACACCTTC CASSVDSRDRGGYTF TRBJ1-2 TRBD1 . 15 TRBV9
TGTGCCAGCAGCATCAGGACAGGGAGGGACGAAAAACTGTTTTTT CASSIRTGRDEKLFF TRBJ1-4 TRBD1 . 15 TRBV7-2
TGTGCCAGCAGCTCGGGGGGGCGAGGGGACACTGAAGCTTTCTTT CASSSGGRGDTEAFF TRBJ1-1 . . 15 TRBV5-4
TGCGCCAGCAGCCAAGGGGGCGTTAGCAATCAGCCCCAGCATTTT CASSQGGVSNQPQHF TRBJ1-5 . few 15 TRBV4-1
TGTGCCAGCAGTTCGTTCACTACTGGAACAGATACGCAGTATTTT CASSSFTTGTDTQYF TRBJ2-3 . . 15 TRBV5-5
TGTGCCAGCAGCTCAGACAGGGGCTATAATTCACCCCTCCACTTT CASSSDRGYNSPLHF TRBJ1-6 TRBD1 . 15 TRBV7-9
TGTGCCAGCAGTCTCGGACAGTCCCCTGGAAACACCATATATTTT CASSLGQSPGNTIYF TRBJ1-3 . . 15 TRBV27
TGTGCCAGCTCACCAAGACAGGGAAGGAGGGATAATTCACCCCTCCACTTT CASSPRQGRRDNSPLHF TRBJ1-6 TRBD1 . 17 TRBV18
TGTGCCAGCAGTCGTCAACAGGGGCAAAATTCACCCCTCCACTTT CASSRQQGQNSPLHF TRBJ1-6 TRBD1 . 15 TRBV6-5
TGTGCCAGCAGTTCCCCAGACAGGGTGGCATCCTTC CASSSPDRVASF TRBJ1-2 TRBD1 . 12 TRBV6-2/TRBV6-3
TGTGCCAGCAGTGTGGACAGCTACGATCAGCCCCAGCATTTT CASSVDSYDQPQHF TRBJ1-5 . . 14 TRBV9
TGTGCCAGCAGCCCGTCAGGGGAGACCCAGTACTTC CASSPSGETQYF TRBJ2-5 . . 12 TRBV14
TGTGCCAGCAGCCCGGGTCTATACTACGAGCAGTACTTC CASSPGLYYEQYF TRBJ2-7 . . 13 TRBV7-9
TGTGCCAGCAGCTTAGATAGTACGGACACTGAAGCTTTCTTT CASSLDSTDTEAFF TRBJ1-1 . . 14 TRBV7-3
TGTGCCATCAGCAGGGACAGTCGTAATTCACCCCTCCACTTT CAISRDSRNSPLHF TRBJ1-6 TRBD1 . 14 TRBV10-3
TGCGCCAGCAGCCACAGAAGCGGGGAGCTGTTTTTT CASSHRSGELFF TRBJ2-2 . . 12 TRBV4-3
TGTGCCAGCAGCCAAGATCGTGGAACAGGGGGCCGTGGCACTGAAGCTTTCTTT CASSQDRGTGGRGTEAFF TRBJ1-1 TRBD1 . 18 TRBV4-2
TGTGCCAGCAGGGTGACTAGCGGGGGGCCGGGCATTCAGTACTTC CASRVTSGGPGIQYF TRBJ2-4 TRBD2 . 15 TRBV6-5